The 11 T cell receptor beta chains below were found in one sample sequenced in a study of CD8 T cell repertoires and HIV-1 epitope variants. No antigen has been assigned to these receptors. Measured with immunoSEQ multiplex PCR; TCRdb has only the in-frame clones, and not every one. The data show 4,000 or so clones, with around 64% seen just once and approximately 43% held by the top ten. Source material: cultured CD8+ T cells derived from PBMCs. All receptors derive from a male donor with HIV.

The rearrangement uses TRBV4-3 and TRBJ2-5, with 9 bases fitting TRBD2. The CDR3 extends over 16 amino acids. Germline V gives CDR1 LGHNA, CDR2 YSLEER. After removal of 0 bases from V and 4 bases from J, the junction contained 6 bases not matched to a gene. CDR3 nucleotide sequence: TGCGCCAGCAGCCAAGATAAGCGGGGGGCGGGAGAGACCCAGTACTTC. It codes for CASSQDKRGAGETQYF.

This clone was detected a few times. The J gene is TRBJ2-7, the V gene TRBV5-4, with TRBD1 as a possible D gene (6 bases). V lost 3 bases to trimming and J lost 3 bases, with 10 bases between them. The CDR3 is made up of 13 amino acids. The germline gives CDR1 SGHNT, CDR2 YYREEE (reference sequence). Written as DNA, the CDR3 is TGTGCCAGCAGCTCGACGGACAGCTACGAGCAGTACTTC. Its translation is CASSSTDSYEQYF.

This rearrangement joins TRBV6-1 to TRBJ2-7, with D unclear. Per germline, CDR1 MNHNS and CDR2 SASEGT. CDR3 length: 13 residues. Trimming took off 3 bases at V and 0 bases at J, with 6 bases between the two ends. CDR3 loop: CASSDILSYEQYF. In DNA, the CDR3 is TGTGCCAGCAGTGACATTCTCTCCTACGAGCAGTACTTC.

The chain carries TRBV7-6 and TRBJ2-5, with a possible D match to TRBD2 (5 bases). V was clipped by 2 bases and J by 1 base, with 14 bases between them. The germline V gene encodes CDR1 SGHVS and CDR2 FNYEAQ. This CDR3 contains 16 residues. CDR3 region: CASSLRAGISQETQYF. In DNA, the CDR3 is TGTGCCAGCAGCTTAAGGGCCGGGATATCCCAAGAGACCCAGTACTTC.

The V and J genes are TRBV7-9 and TRBJ2-7; D is undetermined. Trimming removed 4 bases at V and 5 bases at J, with 15 bases between. Per germline, CDR1 SEHNR and CDR2 FQNEAQ (reference sequence). The CDR3 is made up of 14 amino acids. DNA for the CDR3: TGTGCCAGCAGCTCAGTCCGAAGACCGGACGAGCAGTACTTC. This codes for CASSSVRRPDEQYF.

The chain combines TRBV30 with TRBJ1-4; TRBD1 might be the D (6 bases). CDR3 size: 14 residues. The V and J ends lost 4 bases and 4 bases respectively, with 13 bases between them. Looked up from germline, CDR1 is GTSNPN and CDR2 is SVGIG (reference sequence). CDR3 sequence (DNA): TGTGCCTGGACATGGGGGGGGCGTAATGAAAAACTGTTTTTT. Residues: CAWTWGGRNEKLFF. Using reference TRBV30 and TRBJ1-4 for the parts outside the CDR3, the full variable domain is SQTIHQWPATLVQPVGSPLSLECTVEGTSNPNLYWYRQAAGRGLQLLFYSVGIGQISSEVPQNLSASRPQDRQFILSSKKLLLSDSGFYLCAWTWGGRNEKLFFGSGTQLSVL.

The sample holds one count of this clone. This chain uses TRBV5-4 with TRBJ1-5; D perhaps matches TRBD1 (5 bases). This CDR3 comprises 15 residues. The V end lost 3 bases, the J end lost 0 bases, and 10 bases lay between the germline ends. Germline V lookup: CDR1 SGHNT, CDR2 YYREEE (reference sequence). CDR3 protein: CASSSTEDSNQPQHF. The CDR3, as DNA: TGTGCCAGCAGCTCGACAGAAGATAGCAATCAGCCCCAGCATTTT.

The chain has TRBV7-9 and TRBJ1-5; D possibly corresponds to TRBD1 (5 bases). From germline, CDR1 is SEHNR and CDR2 FQNEAQ (reference sequence). The ends were cut back, 5 bases at V and 5 bases at J, with 22 bases in the middle. This CDR3 is 17 amino acids long. The CDR3 loop reads CASSPPGAGDRDQPQHF. As DNA, the CDR3 is TGTGCCAGCAGCCCCCCCGGGGCAGGTGACCGAGATCAGCCCCAGCATTTT.

This chain connects TRBV2 to TRBJ2-7; D unresolved. The V end lost 3 bases, the J end lost 3 bases, and 12 bases lay between the germline ends. Germline V gives CDR1 SNHLY, CDR2 FYNNEI. The CDR3 loop spans 14 amino acids. The CDR3 nucleotides are TGTGCCAGCAGTGACGAGCTCGAGATCTACGAGCAGTACTTC. Protein sequence: CASSDELEIYEQYF.

The V call is TRBV10-3, the J call TRBJ1-1; a possible D gene is TRBD1 (5 bases). Trimming took off 4 bases at V and 0 bases at J, with 9 bases between the two ends. Germline CDR1 reads ENHRY; CDR2 reads SYGVKD. The CDR3 has 14 residues. For the CDR3, the DNA is TGTGCCATCAGTGCAGGGACCATGAACACTGAAGCTTTCTTT. Encoded protein: CAISAGTMNTEAFF.

The gene calls are TRBV4-3 and TRBJ2-7; 7 bases align to TRBD1. This CDR3 spans 15 amino acids. The J segment lost 1 base and the V segment lost 0 bases, leaving 3 bases of the junction unmatched. CDR1 and CDR2 from the germline V gene are LGHNA and YSLEER. CDR3 in DNA: TGCGCCAGCAGCCAAGATTGGGACAGATCCTACGAGCAGTACTTC. Protein product: CASSQDWDRSYEQYF.